The following is a T cell receptor beta chain sequence with its context. Its antigen is unidentified. The data were obtained in a study of CD4 T cells in relation to SARS-CoV-2 and coronaviruses. Study details: PBMCs were cultured with antigen for roughly nine days before TCR beta sequencing.

The V end was cut by 6 bases, the J end by 1 base, with 12 bases between. The CDR3 totals 14 residues. Germline V lookup: CDR1 SNHLY, CDR2 FYNNEI. The unexposed donors gave CD4+ T cells in about 2011-2019, prior to COVID-19. After around nine days of culture, CD4+ T cells were isolated. Testing used SARS-CoV-2 S/N and four cold-coronavirus spikes on unexposed-donor CD4+ T cells, cells permitting. Measured with immunoSEQ multiplex PCR; TCRdb has only the in-frame clones, and not every one. This table holds 20,000 to 30,000 clones, about three quarters found once. This chain joins TRBV2 and TRBJ2-5, with D perhaps matching TRBD1 or TRBD2 (5 bases each). The TCR comes from a human donor in good health. What was sequenced was CD4+ T cells from PBMCs, cultured in vitro. CDR3 in DNA: TGTGCCAGCAGAGACCCGGGGCCCCAAGAGACCCAGTACTTC. Translated, it gives CASRDPGPQETQYF. The complete variable domain, with remaining parts taken from reference TRBV2 and TRBJ2-5, reads EPEVTQTPSHQVTQMGQEVILRCVPISNHLYFYWYRQILGQKVEFLVSFYNNEISEKSEIFDDQFSVERPDGSNFTLKIRSTKLEDSAMYFCASRDPGPQETQYFGPGTRLLVL.